The 22 T cell receptor beta chains below all came from one sample that was sequenced in a study of read filtering for tumor transcriptome and immune sequencing. From roughly 400 ng of RNA, a library with molecular barcoded alpha/delta and beta/gamma adaptors was made. TCRdb reprocessed the reads with MiXCR, giving one entry per CDR3 protein. The sample includes more than 450 distinct CDR3 sequences, 79% of them seen just once. The sample was a population of CD138-negative cells sorted from bone marrow. These receptor sequences come from a donor older than 35 with multiple myeloma. This table probably holds off-target reads from a library built for another chain.

The chain links TRBV27 to TRBJ1-2; D is undetermined. This CDR3 spans 13 amino acids. Germline V CDR1 and CDR2: MNHEY, SMNVEV (reference sequence). V gave up 0 bases and J gave up 8 bases, with 10 bases separating them. This CDR3 reads CASSLSSVGGYTF. Written as DNA, the CDR3 is TGTGCCAGCAGTTTATCGTCAGTTGGCGGCTACACCTTC.

This chain joins TRBV7-3 and TRBJ2-1; D assignment may be TRBD1 or TRBD2 (5 bases each). CDR3 length equals 15 residues. V was cut by 3 bases and J by 6 bases, with 15 bases left in between. Germline V gene sequence: CDR1 SGHTA, CDR2 FQGTGA. CDR3 DNA: TGTGCCAGCAGCTTGGGCATACCCGGGGCCAATGAGCAGTTCTTC. It specifies CASSLGIPGANEQFF.

The J gene is TRBJ2-7, the V gene TRBV5-6; 9 nucleotides agree with TRBD1. V lost 2 bases, J lost 3 bases, and 3 bases stayed unmatched. The CDR3 spans 14 residues. Germline-derived CDR1 and CDR2 are SGHDT and YYEEEE. The CDR3 DNA follows: TGTGCCAGCAGCTTCGGACAGGGGCACTACGAGCAGTACTTC. Residues: CASSFGQGHYEQYF.

This rearrangement joins TRBV20-1 to TRBJ2-7; D possibly corresponds to TRBD2 (5 bases). The CDR3 contains 13 residues. V lost 3 bases and J 3 bases, leaving 12 bases between the germline ends. CDR1 is DFQATT and CDR2 is SNEGSKA in the germline V gene (reference sequence). In nucleotides, the CDR3 is TGCAGTGCTAGGCCAGGTCGGGGCTACGAGCAGTACTTC. It yields the protein CSARPGRGYEQYF.

Only a few counts were recorded for this clonotype. The V gene is TRBV6-6, the J gene TRBJ2-7; D is unclear. The V end lost 6 bases, the J end lost 2 bases, and 5 bases lay between the germline ends. The CDR3 is 11 residues long. Germline V gene lookup returns CDR1 MNHNY and CDR2 SVGAGI (reference sequence). CDR3 in DNA: TGTGCCAGCAGATTAACCTACGAGCAGTACTTC. Encoded protein: CASRLTYEQYF.

By frequency in the sample, this clonotype is hyperexpanded. The rearrangement links TRBV9 to TRBJ1-6; unclear D gene. The CDR3 length is 12 residues. V was trimmed by 8 bases and J by 6 bases, leaving 9 bases between them. The V gene's germline CDR1 is SGDLS and CDR2 YYNGEE. The CDR3 region has the DNA TGTGCCAGTGGAGCCTCTAATTCACCCCTCCACTTT. Its translation is CASGASNSPLHF.

The V gene is TRBV24-1, the J gene TRBJ1-5; D uncertain. This CDR3 has 12 amino acids. V was pared by 4 bases and J by 5 bases, with 5 bases between. CDR1 KGHDR and CDR2 SFDVKD come from the germline V gene. CDR3 nucleotide sequence: TGTGCCACCAGTGAGTCCTATCAGCCCCAGCATTTT. Translated: CATSESYQPQHF.

This clonotype was seen only once. As DNA, the CDR3 is TGCAGCGTTGGCGGGGGAACTGAAGCTTTCTTT. Amino acid sequence: CSVGGGTEAFF. This chain connects TRBV29-1 to TRBJ1-1; weak D call: TRBD1 (5 bases). CDR3 length: 11 residues. Germline CDR1 SQVTM, CDR2 ANQGSEA. V lost 4 bases and J lost 5, with 8 bases in between.

The chain joins TRBV5-4 to TRBJ1-6; 7 bases are shared with TRBD1. Trimming at V came to 4 bases and at J to 5 bases, leaving 3 bases not matched to a gene. This CDR3 is 14 amino acids long. Germline V lookup: CDR1 SGHNT, CDR2 YYREEE (reference sequence). The CDR3 DNA reads TGTGCCAGCAGCCCGGGACAGAATAATTCACCCCTCCACTTT. It specifies CASSPGQNNSPLHF.

This rearrangement joins TRBV5-1 to TRBJ2-6; D remains ambiguous. The CDR3 loop spans 14 amino acids. The V end was cut by 0 bases, the J end by 0 bases, with 1 base between. CDR1 and CDR2 from the germline V gene are SGHRS and YFSETQ. The CDR3 DNA reads TGCGCCAGCAGCTTGGACTCTGGGGCCAACGTCCTGACTTTC. It encodes CASSLDSGANVLTF.

The CDR3 DNA reads TGTGCCAGCAGCCCCCGACGGGGGGCCTTTCGGAACACCGGGGAGCTGTTTTTT. It yields the protein CASSPRRGAFRNTGELFF. V usage is TRBV5-6 and J usage is TRBJ2-2; D is perhaps TRBD2 (7 bases). Germline lookup yields CDR1 SGHDT and CDR2 YYEEEE. This CDR3 comprises 18 residues. V was cut by 4 bases and J by 1 base, with 20 bases left in between.

For this clonotype: Sequence at one end of the junction differs from germline and may be a read error. The chain has TRBV19 and TRBJ2-7, with 11 nucleotides matching TRBD2. This CDR3 is 13 amino acids long. Germline V lookup: CDR1 LNHDA, CDR2 SQIVND (reference sequence). In DNA form, the CDR3 reads TGTGCCAGTAGTTTTGGGACTAGCGGCGAGCTGTACTTC. Residues: CASSFGTSGELYF.

This clonotype has just a few counts. This chain connects TRBV12-3 or TRBV12-4 to TRBJ2-2; D possibly uses TRBD1 or TRBD2 (5 bases each). The ends were cut back, 6 bases at V and 4 bases at J, with 18 bases in the middle. The CDR3 sequence is 16 residues long. CDR3 residues: CASSPAYSGSTGELFF. CDR3 bases: TGTGCCAGCAGCCCCGCATACTCAGGGAGCACCGGGGAGCTGTTTTTT.

This clonotype was counted a few times. V gene TRBV27 combines with J gene TRBJ2-7; D unresolved. The CDR3 contains 14 residues. Between the trimmed V and J ends, which lost 5 bases and 1 base, there was a span of 12 bases. Germline CDR1 and CDR2: MNHEY and SMNVEV (reference sequence). The CDR3 region is CASSGELTSYEQYF. CDR3 in DNA: TGTGCCAGCAGTGGGGAACTGACTTCCTACGAGCAGTACTTC.

The J gene is TRBJ2-7, the V gene TRBV29-1; the match to TRBD2 covers 7 bases. This CDR3 comprises 14 residues. From germline, CDR1 is SQVTM and CDR2 ANQGSEA. V lost 4 bases to trimming and J lost 6 bases; unmatched junction nucleotides: 12. CDR3 protein: CSVGHSGGRSEQYF. In nucleotides, the CDR3 is TGCAGCGTTGGTCACAGCGGCGGGAGATCCGAGCAGTACTTC.

The chain carries TRBV11-1 and TRBJ2-7; possibly TRBD1 for D (6 bases). This CDR3 contains 14 residues. The V end was cut by 5 bases, the J end by 2 bases, with 13 bases between. Germline V gene lookup returns CDR1 SGHAT and CDR2 FQDESV (reference sequence). DNA of the CDR3: TGTGCCAGCAGCAGACAACAGGGCCCCTACGAGCAGTACTTC. Translated: CASSRQQGPYEQYF.

The CDR3 DNA sequence: TGTGCCACCTCTAGGACAAACCGGGATGAGCAGTTCTTC. Translation gives CATSRTNRDEQFF. The chain uses TRBV6-5 and TRBJ2-1, with a tentative D call TRBD1 (5 bases). Germline CDR1 reads MNHEY; CDR2 reads SVGAGI. This CDR3 spans 13 amino acids. V lost 10 bases and J lost 8, with 18 bases in between.

In its sample, this clonotype was seen a few times. V usage is TRBV19 and J usage is TRBJ1-2; D is unclear. The CDR3 runs to 14 residues. The germline V gene encodes CDR1 LNHDA and CDR2 SQIVND (reference sequence). Trimming pared 5 bases from V and 5 bases from J, leaving 15 bases between. The CDR3 DNA reads as TGTGCCAGTAGTCCCGTGACAACGACTTATGGCTACACCTTC. Translation gives CASSPVTTTYGYTF.

This clonotype appeared once. This rearrangement joins TRBV20-1 to TRBJ2-1; TRBD1 is a possible D gene (6 bases). Germline assignment: CDR1 DFQATT and CDR2 SNEGSKA (reference sequence). Trimming stripped 0 bases from V and 7 bases from J, with 13 bases between. The CDR3 has 14 residues. CDR3 loop: CSARDSQGWNEQFF. In nucleotides, the CDR3 is TGCAGTGCTAGAGATAGCCAGGGGTGGAATGAGCAGTTCTTC.

This clonotype was seen only a few times. V gene TRBV28 combines with J gene TRBJ2-1; D gene ambiguous. Trimming removed 2 bases at V and 5 bases at J, with 10 bases between. The CDR3 totals 14 residues. Germline assignment: CDR1 MDHEN and CDR2 SYDVKM. The CDR3 nucleotides read TGTGCCAGCAGTTTAAATCTAGGTCACAATGAGCAGTTCTTC. It yields the protein CASSLNLGHNEQFF.

The chain links TRBV5-1 to TRBJ1-5; 7 bases are a match to TRBD1. The J segment lost 3 bases and the V segment lost 0 bases, leaving 3 bases of the junction unmatched. The CDR3 covers 15 residues. Germline CDR1 and CDR2: SGHRS and YFSETQ. The DNA of the CDR3 is TGCGCCAGCAGCTTGGCTACAGGGGCCAATCAGCCCCAGCATTTT. Its protein is CASSLATGANQPQHF.

By sample share, this clonotype is hyperexpanded. The rearrangement uses TRBV7-3 and TRBJ1-5; maybe TRBD1 (5 bases). This CDR3 region has 13 residues. Germline CDR1 and CDR2: SGHTA and FQGTGA. V dropped 2 bases and J dropped 7 bases, with 9 bases sitting between them. The CDR3 loop reads CASSLQGGQPQHF. The CDR3 coding sequence is TGTGCCAGCAGCTTACAGGGCGGGCAGCCCCAGCATTTT.